Shown below are 27 T cell receptor beta chains from a single sample sequenced in a study of blood T cell repertoires in COVID-19. Clones were read by immunoSEQ multiplex PCR, and TCRdb kept only the in-frame ones, dropping some. Of about 330,000 clones listed, roughly 87% were seen once; the top ten hold approximately 9.9%. The material sequenced was peripheral blood. These receptors originate from a man aged 25-45 years with COVID-19, enrolled during active disease.

Note on this clone: The sample carries other DNA sequences with the same CDR3. The chain employs TRBV7-2 and TRBJ2-5; D is possibly TRBD1 (5 bases). The CDR3 totals 13 residues. Germline V gene sequence: CDR1 SGHTA, CDR2 FQGNSA. V was shortened by 0 bases and J by 5 bases, with 7 bases between the two germline ends. The CDR3 DNA is TGTGCCAGCAGCTTAGCGACAGCGGAGACCCAGTACTTC. This gives the protein CASSLATAETQYF.

V usage is TRBV5-1 and J usage is TRBJ2-3, with 8 bases identical to TRBD2. Looked up from germline, CDR1 is SGHRS and CDR2 is YFSETQ. The CDR3 spans 17 residues. V gave up 0 bases and J gave up 3 bases; unmatched junction bases: 9. CDR3 region: CASSLEGREGLTDTQYF. The CDR3 region has the DNA TGCGCCAGCAGCTTGGAGGGTCGGGAGGGCCTTACAGATACGCAGTATTTT.

V usage is TRBV5-8 and J usage is TRBJ1-2; no clear D gene. The germline gives CDR1 SGHTS, CDR2 YDEGEE. This CDR3 comprises 13 residues. V was shortened by 4 bases and J by 4 bases, with 11 bases between the two germline ends. The CDR3 DNA sequence: TGTGCCAGCAGCCGCCGACAAATCTATGGCTACACCTTC. Its translation is CASSRRQIYGYTF. The full variable domain, in which reference TRBV5-8 and TRBJ1-2 provide the parts outside the CDR3, is EAGVTQSPTHLIKTRGQQATLRCSPISGHTSVYWYQQALGLGLQFLLWYDEGEERNRGNFPPRFSGRQFPNYSSELNVNALELEDSALYLCASSRRQIYGYTFGSGTRLTVV.

This rearrangement joins TRBV7-2 to TRBJ2-1; TRBD2 matches 7 bases. The V and J ends lost 5 bases and 6 bases, in that order; junction bases with no gene match: 13. Germline values: CDR1 SGHTA, CDR2 FQGNSA. This CDR3 has 16 residues. This chain's CDR3 is CASSVPGRIVGNEQFF. The CDR3 coding sequence is TGTGCCAGCAGCGTACCCGGGAGGATAGTGGGCAATGAGCAGTTCTTC.

This clone has just one count. The chain has TRBV5-8 and TRBJ2-2; D is possibly TRBD2 (6 bases). This CDR3 contains 17 residues. Between the trimmed V and J ends, which lost 4 bases and 0 bases, there was a span of 16 bases. The germline V gene encodes CDR1 SGHTS and CDR2 YDEGEE. CDR3 bases: TGTGCCAGCAGCCACCTCTACGGGGGAACGAACACCGGGGAGCTGTTTTTT. Protein product: CASSHLYGGTNTGELFF. Filled out from reference TRBV5-8 and TRBJ2-2, the complete variable domain reads EAGVTQSPTHLIKTRGQQATLRCSPISGHTSVYWYQQALGLGLQFLLWYDEGEERNRGNFPPRFSGRQFPNYSSELNVNALELEDSALYLCASSHLYGGTNTGELFFGEGSRLTVL.

CDR3 sequence: CASSFDRGRFGYTF. The DNA for the CDR3 is TGTGCCAGCAGTTTCGACAGGGGGCGTTTTGGCTACACCTTC. This sequence joins TRBV28 and TRBJ1-2; 10 bases line up with TRBD1. The germline V gene encodes CDR1 MDHEN and CDR2 SYDVKM. CDR3 size: 14 residues. J lost 7 bases, V lost 3 bases, and 5 bases had no gene match.

This clone has a handful of counts. The chain combines TRBV28 with TRBJ1-5; weak D call: TRBD1 (5 bases). Germline CDR1 MDHEN, CDR2 SYDVKM. V was clipped by 8 bases and J by 0 bases, with 11 bases between them. The CDR3 extends over 14 amino acids. The CDR3 region has the DNA TGTGCCAGCGGGGGGAGTACTAGCAATCAGCCCCAGCATTTT. It yields the protein CASGGSTSNQPQHF.

The chain is built from TRBV3-1 (or the pseudogene TRBV3-2) and TRBJ2-7; 12 positions agree with TRBD1. The CDR3 sequence is 15 residues long. Trimming at V came to 4 bases and at J to 5 bases, leaving 6 bases not matched to a gene. Germline CDR1 LGHDT, CDR2 YNNKEL (reference sequence). CDR3 coding DNA: TGTGCCAGCAGCCCCCGGGACAGGGGGCGTGACGAGCAGTACTTC. This codes for CASSPRDRGRDEQYF.

This clone was observed a single time. The V gene is TRBV7-3, the J gene TRBJ2-2; D unclear. Trimming removed 2 bases at V and 2 bases at J, with 9 bases between. The CDR3 loop spans 15 amino acids. CDR1 and CDR2 (germline): SGHTA, FQGTGA. The CDR3 region has the DNA TGTGCCAGCAGCTTAGATAACAGCAACACCGGGGAGCTGTTTTTT. Protein product: CASSLDNSNTGELFF.

J is TRBJ1-5 and V is TRBV28, with D uncertain. V shed 2 bases and J shed 7 bases, with 18 bases lying between them. The CDR3 runs to 16 residues. From germline, CDR1 is MDHEN and CDR2 SYDVKM. This CDR3 reads CASSLEEGGNYQPQHF. CDR3 nucleotide sequence: TGTGCCAGCAGTTTAGAAGAAGGAGGGAATTACCAGCCCCAGCATTTT.

This chain uses TRBV29-1 with TRBJ2-7, with 7 positions matching TRBD1. The CDR3 runs to 15 residues. After removal of 6 bases from V and 2 bases from J, the junction contained 13 bases not matched to a gene. Germline V CDR1 and CDR2: SQVTM, ANQGSEA. The CDR3 protein is CSVGLRQGIAYEQYF. The CDR3 region has the DNA TGCAGCGTCGGGCTTAGACAGGGAATTGCCTACGAGCAGTACTTC.

This clone occurred a few times. V gene TRBV28 combines with J gene TRBJ2-1; TRBD2 agrees at 11 bases. This CDR3 comprises 17 residues. Germline V CDR1 and CDR2: MDHEN, SYDVKM. Trimming cost V 2 bases and J 1 base; bases outside gene matches: 4. The CDR3, as DNA: TGTGCCAGCAGTTTAATTACTAGCGGGAGTTCCTACAATGAGCAGTTCTTC. Translated, it gives CASSLITSGSSYNEQFF. Complete variable domain (other parts from reference TRBV28 and TRBJ2-1): DVKVTQSSRYLVKRTGEKVFLECVQDMDHENMFWYRQDPGLGLRLIYFSYDVKMKEKGDIPEGYSVSREKKERFSLILESASTNQTSMYLCASSLITSGSSYNEQFFGPGTRLTVL.

This clone was picked up one time. This rearrangement joins TRBV28 to TRBJ1-2; D remains unclear. The CDR3 covers 13 residues. Germline CDR1 reads MDHEN; CDR2 reads SYDVKM. With 5 bases removed from V and 2 bases from J, the gap between germline ends came to 9 bases. The CDR3 loop is CASSPPENYGYTF. DNA of the CDR3: TGTGCCAGCAGTCCGCCGGAGAACTATGGCTACACCTTC.

This clone showed up just a few times. This chain links TRBV27 with TRBJ2-7, with TRBD1 identical over 8 bases. The CDR3 length is 16 residues. Germline CDR1 and CDR2: MNHEY and SMNVEV (reference sequence). The V gene end was trimmed by 0 bases and the J gene end by 3 bases; junction bases not matched to a gene: 7. CDR3 residues: CASSLSRQGIVYEQYF. CDR3 nucleotides: TGTGCCAGCAGTTTATCAAGACAGGGGATAGTCTACGAGCAGTACTTC.

The chain carries TRBV4-3 and TRBJ1-1; 7 bases agree with TRBD1. Per germline, CDR1 LGHNA and CDR2 YSLEER. The CDR3 totals 16 residues. V trimming: 4 bases; J trimming: 4 bases; junction bases outside the gene matches: 12. The CDR3: CASSRRLTGVGTEAFF. The CDR3 DNA follows: TGCGCCAGCAGCCGTCGGCTTACAGGGGTGGGCACTGAAGCTTTCTTT.

This chain joins TRBV5-4 and TRBJ2-5; 7 nucleotides align to TRBD1. CDR3 size: 15 residues. V was clipped by 0 bases and J by 4 bases; unmatched bases: 6. Germline CDR1 reads SGHNT; CDR2 reads YYREEE (reference sequence). The CDR3 spells CASSLGGRDRETQYF. The CDR3 DNA reads TGTGCCAGCAGCTTGGGGGGCAGGGACAGAGAGACCCAGTACTTC.

This sequence joins TRBV28 and TRBJ1-5; 8 bases are a match to TRBD1. This CDR3 is built from 16 residues. The ends lost 5 bases at V and 3 bases at J; junction bases unmatched: 9. The germline CDR1 and CDR2 sequences are MDHEN and SYDVKM. The CDR3 region is CASSTPRGQNNQPQHF. The CDR3 DNA reads TGTGCCAGCAGTACGCCCAGGGGGCAGAACAATCAGCCCCAGCATTTT.

The J gene is TRBJ1-4, the V gene TRBV7-9, with a weak D call TRBD1 (5 bases). This CDR3 region has 16 residues. Trimming removed 5 bases from V and 4 bases from J, with 17 bases in between. Germline V gives CDR1 SEHNR, CDR2 FQNEAQ (reference sequence). The CDR3 bases are TGTGCCAGCAGCCCGGCCAGGGCGGCCCGTAATGAAAAACTGTTTTTT. It specifies CASSPARAARNEKLFF.

This chain connects TRBV2 to TRBJ2-1; 9 bases agree with TRBD1. Trimming cost V 6 bases and J 6 bases; bases outside gene matches: 12. This CDR3 comprises 16 residues. Per the germline V gene, CDR1 is SNHLY and CDR2 is FYNNEI. The CDR3 DNA sequence: TGTGCCAGCAGGATACAGACAGGGGGACGTAGCAATGAGCAGTTCTTC. This sequence encodes CASRIQTGGRSNEQFF. Full variable domain (remainder filled in from reference TRBV2 and TRBJ2-1): EPEVTQTPSHQVTQMGQEVILRCVPISNHLYFYWYRQILGQKVEFLVSFYNNEISEKSEIFDDQFSVERPDGSNFTLKIRSTKLEDSAMYFCASRIQTGGRSNEQFFGPGTRLTVL.

The rearrangement links TRBV5-1 to TRBJ2-7, with D possibly matching TRBD2 (5 bases). The germline CDR1 and CDR2 sequences are SGHRS and YFSETQ. The CDR3 totals 12 residues. V gave up 4 bases and J gave up 6 bases, with 11 bases separating them. The CDR3 protein is CASSDLAAEQYF. The CDR3 region has the DNA TGCGCCAGCAGCGATCTAGCTGCCGAGCAGTACTTC.

V and J are TRBV28 and TRBJ1-2, with 8 bases matching TRBD1. Germline trimming cut 5 bases from V and 3 bases from J; bases unmatched to any gene: 2. This CDR3 contains 13 residues. Germline CDR1 is MDHEN and CDR2 is SYDVKM. CDR3 in amino acids: CASSETGDYGYTF. CDR3 DNA: TGTGCCAGCAGTGAGACAGGGGACTATGGCTACACCTTC.

This clone has a single count. The V gene is TRBV6-5, the J gene TRBJ2-3; 12 positions agree with TRBD2. Losses at the gene ends were 4 bases for V and 4 bases for J; bases not matched to a gene: 3. Germline values: CDR1 MNHEY, CDR2 SVGAGI. The CDR3 covers 15 residues. CDR3 in DNA: TGTGCCAGCAGTTTGACTAGCGGGGGTTCAGATACGCAGTATTTT. Translated: CASSLTSGGSDTQYF.

The CDR3 DNA is TGTGCCAGCAGCGGCCCGGGGACAGCTGGAAACACCATATATTTT. Its translation: CASSGPGTAGNTIYF. The V and J genes are TRBV9 and TRBJ1-3, with TRBD1 matching over 7 bases. The CDR3 consists of 15 residues. Germline V lookup: CDR1 SGDLS, CDR2 YYNGEE. V was clipped by 3 bases and J by 2 bases; unmatched bases: 5.

The chain recombines TRBV18 with TRBJ2-7, with TRBD1 matching 7 bases. The V gene end was trimmed by 0 bases and the J gene end by 0 bases; junction bases not matched to a gene: 5. The germline CDR1 and CDR2 sequences are KGHSH and LQKENI. The CDR3 runs to 16 residues. The CDR3: CASSPPSGTVSYEQYF. The CDR3 DNA reads as TGTGCCAGCTCACCACCTTCCGGGACAGTCTCCTACGAGCAGTACTTC.

This clone was seen a single time. This sequence joins TRBV30 and TRBJ1-2; D is unclear. The V end lost 3 bases, the J end lost 7 bases, and 9 bases lay between the germline ends. The germline gives CDR1 GTSNPN, CDR2 SVGIG (reference sequence). The CDR3 consists of 11 residues. The DNA of the CDR3 is TGTGCCTGGAGCTTAGGAGGTGGCTACACCTTC. Its protein product is CAWSLGGGYTF. The full variable domain, completed using reference TRBV30 and TRBJ1-2, is SQTIHQWPATLVQPVGSPLSLECTVEGTSNPNLYWYRQAAGRGLQLLFYSVGIGQISSEVPQNLSASRPQDRQFILSSKKLLLSDSGFYLCAWSLGGGYTFGSGTRLTVV.

The V gene is TRBV28, the J gene TRBJ2-1; D gene ambiguous. Germline V lookup: CDR1 MDHEN, CDR2 SYDVKM. This CDR3 region has 12 residues. Trimming cost V 7 bases and J 3 bases, with 7 bases left between them. CDR3 sequence: CASITRYNEQFF. CDR3 in DNA: TGTGCCAGCATTACTCGCTACAATGAGCAGTTCTTC.

For the CDR3, the DNA is TGTGCCATCAGCCAGGGACTAGCGGGCCGCTACGAGCAGTACTTC. Translation: CAISQGLAGRYEQYF. The chain combines TRBV10-3 with TRBJ2-7; the match to TRBD2 covers 12 bases. Losses at the gene ends were 6 bases for V and 3 bases for J; bases not matched to a gene: 6. The CDR3 covers 15 residues. Germline CDR1 is ENHRY and CDR2 is SYGVKD.